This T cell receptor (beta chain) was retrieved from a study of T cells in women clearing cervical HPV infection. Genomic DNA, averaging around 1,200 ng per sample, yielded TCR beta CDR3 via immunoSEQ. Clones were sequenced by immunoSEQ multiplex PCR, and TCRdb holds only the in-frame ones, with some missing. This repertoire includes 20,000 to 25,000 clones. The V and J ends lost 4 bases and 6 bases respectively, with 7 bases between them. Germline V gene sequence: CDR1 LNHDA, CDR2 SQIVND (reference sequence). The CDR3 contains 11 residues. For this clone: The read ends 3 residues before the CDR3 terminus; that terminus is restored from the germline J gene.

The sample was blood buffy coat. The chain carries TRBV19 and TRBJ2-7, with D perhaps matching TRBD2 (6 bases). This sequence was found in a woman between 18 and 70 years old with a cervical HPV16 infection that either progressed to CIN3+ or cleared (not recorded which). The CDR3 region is CASSRRGEQYF. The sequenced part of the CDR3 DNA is TGTGCCAGTAGTAGGCGGGGCGAG.